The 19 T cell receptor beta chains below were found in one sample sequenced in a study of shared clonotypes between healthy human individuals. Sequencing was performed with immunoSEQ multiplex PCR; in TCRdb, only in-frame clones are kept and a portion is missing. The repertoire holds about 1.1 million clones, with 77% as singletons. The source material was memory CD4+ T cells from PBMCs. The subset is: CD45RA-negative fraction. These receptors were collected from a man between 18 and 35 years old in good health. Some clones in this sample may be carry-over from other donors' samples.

The DNA for the CDR3 is TGTGCCAGCAGTCTTGCGTATACTTACGAGCAGTACTTC. Protein sequence: CASSLAYTYEQYF. The rearrangement joins TRBV25-1 to TRBJ2-7; D ambiguous. This CDR3 region has 13 residues. Germline CDR1 is MGHDK and CDR2 is SYGVNS. Trimming cost V 5 bases and J 4 bases, with 12 bases left between them.

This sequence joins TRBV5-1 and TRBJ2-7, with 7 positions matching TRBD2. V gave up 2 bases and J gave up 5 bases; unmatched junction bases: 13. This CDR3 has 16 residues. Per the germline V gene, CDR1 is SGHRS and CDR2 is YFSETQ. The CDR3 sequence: CASSFLGRASRNEQYF. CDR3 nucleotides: TGCGCCAGCAGCTTCCTGGGGAGGGCCTCAAGAAACGAGCAGTACTTC.

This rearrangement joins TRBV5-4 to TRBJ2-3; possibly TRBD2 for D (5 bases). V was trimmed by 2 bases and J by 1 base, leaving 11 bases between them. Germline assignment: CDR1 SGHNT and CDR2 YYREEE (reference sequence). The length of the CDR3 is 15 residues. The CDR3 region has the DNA TGTGCCAGCAGCTTACTAGGAACGCGCACAGATACGCAGTATTTT. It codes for CASSLLGTRTDTQYF.

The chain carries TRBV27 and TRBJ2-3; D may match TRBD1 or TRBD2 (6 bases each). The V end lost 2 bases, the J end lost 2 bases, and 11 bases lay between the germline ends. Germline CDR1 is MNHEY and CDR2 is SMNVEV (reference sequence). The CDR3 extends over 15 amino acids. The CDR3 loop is CASSLVGGLTDTQYF. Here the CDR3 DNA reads TGTGCCAGCAGTTTAGTAGGGGGGCTCACAGATACGCAGTATTTT.

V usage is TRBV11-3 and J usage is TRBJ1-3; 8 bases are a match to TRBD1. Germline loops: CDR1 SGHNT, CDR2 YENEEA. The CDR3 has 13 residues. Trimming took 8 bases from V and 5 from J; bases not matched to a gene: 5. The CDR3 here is CASPGQERNTIYF. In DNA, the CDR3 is TGTGCCAGCCCGGGACAGGAGAGAAACACCATATATTTT.

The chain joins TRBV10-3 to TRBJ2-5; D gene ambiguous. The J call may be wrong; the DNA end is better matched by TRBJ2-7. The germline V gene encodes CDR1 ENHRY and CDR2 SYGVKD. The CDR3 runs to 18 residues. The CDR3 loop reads CAISGASVTVSNSYEQYF. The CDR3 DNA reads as TGTGCCATCAGTGGGGCATCAGTGACGGTCAGCAACTCCTACGAGCAGTACTTC.

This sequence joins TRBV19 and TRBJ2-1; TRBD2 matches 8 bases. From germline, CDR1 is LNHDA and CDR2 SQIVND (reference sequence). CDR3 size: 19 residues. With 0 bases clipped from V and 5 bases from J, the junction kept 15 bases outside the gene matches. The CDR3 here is CASSIDHGLLAAGNNEQFF. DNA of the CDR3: TGTGCCAGTAGTATAGATCATGGCCTACTAGCGGCTGGAAACAATGAGCAGTTCTTC.

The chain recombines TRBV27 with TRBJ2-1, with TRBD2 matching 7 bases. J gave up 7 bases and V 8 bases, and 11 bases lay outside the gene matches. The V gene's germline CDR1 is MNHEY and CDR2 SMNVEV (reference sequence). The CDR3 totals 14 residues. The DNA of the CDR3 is TGTGCCAGCGGCCGGGCTAGCGGCCAGAATGAGCAGTTCTTC. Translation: CASGRASGQNEQFF.

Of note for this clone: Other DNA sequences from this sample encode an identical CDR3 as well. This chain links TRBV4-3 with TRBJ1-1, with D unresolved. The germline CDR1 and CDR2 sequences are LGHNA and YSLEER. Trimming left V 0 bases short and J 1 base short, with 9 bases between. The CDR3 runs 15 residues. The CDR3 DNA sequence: TGCGCCAGCAGCCAAGAATGGTCGGCGAACACTGAAGCTTTCTTT. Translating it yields CASSQEWSANTEAFF.

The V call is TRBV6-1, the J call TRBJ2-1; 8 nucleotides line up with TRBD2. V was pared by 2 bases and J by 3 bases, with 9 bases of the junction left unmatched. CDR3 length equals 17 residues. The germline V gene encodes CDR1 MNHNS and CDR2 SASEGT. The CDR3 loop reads CASSERYGGRIYNEQFF. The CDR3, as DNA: TGTGCCAGCAGTGAAAGGTATGGCGGGAGGATCTACAATGAGCAGTTCTTC.

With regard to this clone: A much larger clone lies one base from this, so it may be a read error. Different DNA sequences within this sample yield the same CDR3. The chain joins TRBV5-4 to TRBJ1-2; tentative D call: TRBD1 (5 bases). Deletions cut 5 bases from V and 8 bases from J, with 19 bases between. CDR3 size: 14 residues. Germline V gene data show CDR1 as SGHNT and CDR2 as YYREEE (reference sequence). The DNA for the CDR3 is TGTGCCAGCAGTTTGCAGGTTGGGGGATACGGCTACACCTTC. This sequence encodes CASSLQVGGYGYTF.

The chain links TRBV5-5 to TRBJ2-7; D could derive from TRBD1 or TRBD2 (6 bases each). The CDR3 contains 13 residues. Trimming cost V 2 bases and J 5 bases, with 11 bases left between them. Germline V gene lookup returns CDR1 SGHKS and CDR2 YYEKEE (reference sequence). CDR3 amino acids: CASSLGGYNEQYF. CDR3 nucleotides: TGTGCCAGCAGCTTAGGGGGGTATAACGAGCAGTACTTC.

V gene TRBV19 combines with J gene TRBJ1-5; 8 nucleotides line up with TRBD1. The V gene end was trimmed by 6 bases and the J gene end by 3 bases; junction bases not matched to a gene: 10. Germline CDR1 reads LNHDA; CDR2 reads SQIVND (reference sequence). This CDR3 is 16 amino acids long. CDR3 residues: CASSHAYRGVNQPQHF. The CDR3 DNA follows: TGTGCCAGTAGCCACGCTTACAGGGGGGTCAATCAGCCCCAGCATTTT.

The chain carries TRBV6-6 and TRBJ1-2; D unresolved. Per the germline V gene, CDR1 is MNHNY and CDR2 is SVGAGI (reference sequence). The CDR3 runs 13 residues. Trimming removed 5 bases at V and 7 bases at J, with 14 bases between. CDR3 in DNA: TGTGCCAGCAGTCCCTCTTCTTACGGTGGCTACACCTTC. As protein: CASSPSSYGGYTF.

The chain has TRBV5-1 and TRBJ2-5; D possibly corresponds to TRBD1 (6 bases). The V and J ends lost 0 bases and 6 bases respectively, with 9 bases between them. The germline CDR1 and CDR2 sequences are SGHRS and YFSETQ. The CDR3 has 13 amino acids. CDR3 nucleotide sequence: TGCGCCAGCAGCTTGGATCAGGGGAAGACCCAGTACTTC. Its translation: CASSLDQGKTQYF.

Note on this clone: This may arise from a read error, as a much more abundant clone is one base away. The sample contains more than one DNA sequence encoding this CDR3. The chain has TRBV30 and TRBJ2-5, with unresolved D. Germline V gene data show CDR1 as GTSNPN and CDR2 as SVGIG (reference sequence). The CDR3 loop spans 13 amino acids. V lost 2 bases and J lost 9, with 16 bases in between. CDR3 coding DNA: TGTGCCTGGAGTCCCGCAGCCTCCGTAGCCCAGTACTTC. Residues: CAWSPAASVAQYF.

CDR3 protein: CASSPKDSIYGYTF. The DNA for the CDR3 is TGTGCCAGCTCACCGAAGGACAGCATCTATGGCTACACCTTC. The chain links TRBV18 to TRBJ1-2, with D possibly being TRBD1 (6 bases). V lost 3 bases to trimming and J lost 4 bases, with 12 bases between them. The CDR3 is made up of 14 amino acids. Germline CDR1 KGHSH, CDR2 LQKENI.

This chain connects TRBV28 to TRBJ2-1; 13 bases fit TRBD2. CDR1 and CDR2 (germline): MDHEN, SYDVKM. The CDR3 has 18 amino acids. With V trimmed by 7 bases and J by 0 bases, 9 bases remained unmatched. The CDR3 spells CASTGTSGTTSSYNEQFF. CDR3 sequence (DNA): TGTGCCAGCACCGGGACTAGCGGGACTACTAGCTCCTACAATGAGCAGTTCTTC.

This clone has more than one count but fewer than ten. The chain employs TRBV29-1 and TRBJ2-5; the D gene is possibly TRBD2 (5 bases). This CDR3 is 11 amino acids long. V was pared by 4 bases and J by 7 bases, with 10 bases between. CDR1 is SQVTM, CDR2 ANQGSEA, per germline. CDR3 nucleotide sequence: TGCAGCGTTGGAGGTGGAGGGACCCAGTACTTC. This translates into CSVGGGGTQYF.